In this sample, the clone carrying this T cell receptor beta chain turned up a few times. Its antigen is not identified. This entry is derived from a study of T cell responses to AZD1222 COVID-19 vaccine. Looking at the study overall: Pooling was applied to second doses at about 4 or about 12 weeks. Notes on the study in general: Just a handful of people given AZD1222 tested seropositive at baseline. Increases in Spike-specific TCR breadth and depth were seen after two AZD1222 doses.

Only in-frame clones appear in the TCRdb table, and some are missing; sequencing was by immunoSEQ multiplex PCR. The sample carries 150,000 to 200,000 clones, 93% recorded once. CDR1 and CDR2 (germline): MNHEY, SVGAGI. The CDR3 runs 15 residues. Trimming cost V 6 bases and J 13 bases, with 22 bases left between them. This specimen consisted of peripheral blood, obtained on day 0 of AZD1222 vaccination. This chain uses TRBV6-5 with TRBJ1-6; possible D gene TRBD1, 6 bases. The receptor comes from an adult in good health. CDR3: CASRAGIQGNFPLHF. Written as DNA, the CDR3 is TGTGCCAGCAGAGCCGGGATACAGGGTAATTTCCCCCTCCACTTT.